The rows below give T cell receptor beta chains drawn from one sample of a study of spatial heterogeneity in lung cancer. TCRdb re-called the 5' RACE reads with MiXCR, one entry per CDR3 protein. The sample has 4,000 to 5,500 distinct CDR3 sequences, roughly 6.8% seen once. The sample was lung tumor tissue, taken at surgery. Source of these receptors: a male donor with early-stage non-small cell lung cancer. Both conserved end residues are part of each CDR3. The D gene is left open where the match is weak. Size values are once, few and many counts, or a class for expanded clones, and some rows have none.

>NA|TRBJ1-1|TRBV11-2|many
TGTGCCAGCAGCTTTACAGTGAGCACTGAAGCTTTCTTT
CASSFTVSTEAFF
>NA|TRBJ2-7|TRBV7-9|NA
TGTGCCAGCAGTTTGGTGGGTGAACGGAGCTACGAGCAGTACTTC
CASSLVGERSYEQYF
>NA|TRBJ2-7|TRBV28|many
TGTGCCAGCAGTTTAGAACCGACCTCCTACGAGCAGTACTTC
CASSLEPTSYEQYF
>NA|TRBJ1-6|TRBV19|many
TGTGCCAGTAGTAACCAGGGGCTACGGCTGAATTCACCCCTCCACTTT
CASSNQGLRLNSPLHF
>TRBD1|TRBJ2-7|TRBV5-1|large
TGCGCCAGCAGCTTTGGACAGGGGGGCGAGCAGTACTTC
CASSFGQGGEQYF
>NA|TRBJ1-1|TRBV9|NA
TGTGCCAGCAGTCGAGCGGGGTATGAAGCTTTCTTT
CASSRAGYEAFF
>NA|TRBJ1-1|TRBV2|once
TGTGCCAGCAGTGGGGAGGGGCGAGGGGCTTTCTTT
CASSGEGRGAFF
>TRBD1|TRBJ2-6|TRBV5-1|many
TGCGCCAGCAGCCCCGGGACAGGGATCTCTGGGGCCAACGTCCTGACTTTC
CASSPGTGISGANVLTF
>NA|TRBJ2-7|TRBV6-2/TRBV6-3|NA
TGTGCCAGCAGCTCCACAATGTCTCTATTCAAGCAGTACTTC
CASSSTMSLFKQYF
>NA|TRBJ2-1|TRBV20-1|medium-sized
TGCAGTGCTAGAGTTTCAGGGGTCGCGAGAATCGGGCAGTTCTTC
CSARVSGVARIGQFF
>TRBD2|TRBJ2-3|TRBV7-2|many
TGTGCCAGCAGCTTGACTAGCGGGGCGCAGTATTTT
CASSLTSGAQYF
>NA|TRBJ2-1|TRBV3-1|medium-sized
TGTGCCAGCAGCCAACAAGGTGAGGAGCAGTTCTTC
CASSQQGEEQFF
>TRBD2|TRBJ2-3|TRBV28|many
TGTGCCAGCAGACCACTAGCGTTCGGAACAGATACGCAGTATTTT
CASRPLAFGTDTQYF
>TRBD2|TRBJ2-1|TRBV24-1|many
TGTGCCACCAGTGATTCCTCACTAGCGGTTCACAATGAGCAGTTCTTC
CATSDSSLAVHNEQFF
>NA|TRBJ1-1|TRBV6-5|many
TGTGCCAGCAGTTACGGGAGTAACACTGAAGCTTTCTTT
CASSYGSNTEAFF
>TRBD1|TRBJ2-1|TRBV5-6|many
TGTGCCAGCCACACTGGGGGCAGGGGGTCCTCCTACAATGAGCAGTTCTTC
CASHTGGRGSSYNEQFF
>NA|TRBJ1-4|TRBV29-1|many
TGCAGCGTTGGGGCAGGGGATGAAAAACTGTTTTTT
CSVGAGDEKLFF
>TRBD2|TRBJ2-3|TRBV6-6|many
TGTGCCAGCAGTCGGGGGGGGGACGGGACAGATACGCAGTATTTT
CASSRGGDGTDTQYF
>TRBD1|TRBJ1-1|TRBV12-5|few
TGTGCTAGTGGCCGACACAGGGGAGACACTGAAGCTTTCTTT
CASGRHRGDTEAFF
>TRBD2|TRBJ2-5|TRBV6-5|many
TGTGCCAGCAGGAAAGCGGGGGGGCCAGGCGAGACCCAGTACTTC
CASRKAGGPGETQYF
>NA|TRBJ1-2|TRBV15|many
TGTGCCACCAGCCCCCCCAACGGACAGTTAGCTAACTATGGCTACACCTTC
CATSPPNGQLANYGYTF
>TRBD1|TRBJ2-2|TRBV19|few
TGTGCCAGTAGTCCACGGACAGGCAACACCGGGGAGCTGTTTTTT
CASSPRTGNTGELFF
>TRBD1|TRBJ1-4|TRBV28|medium-sized
TGTGCCAGCAGTTTGCCGGGACAGGGGGCAGGAGAAAAACTGTTTTTT
CASSLPGQGAGEKLFF
>NA|TRBJ2-3|TRBV28|many
NA
CASSSSGLAGVPDTQYF
>TRBD2|TRBJ2-1|TRBV20-1|many
TGCAGTGCTAGCTTACTAGCGGGGGCCGGCAATGAGCAGTTCTTC
CSASLLAGAGNEQFF
>TRBD2|TRBJ2-3|TRBV11-3|many
TGTGCCAGCAGCCCGGGACTAGCGTTGGATACGCAGTATTTT
CASSPGLALDTQYF
>NA|TRBJ2-3|TRBV6-1|NA
TGTGCCAGCAGTGAAGTAGGAGAAGATACGCAGTATTTT
CASSEVGEDTQYF
>NA|TRBJ1-2|TRBV5-1|many
TGCGCCAGCAGCTTTCTGAACGATGGCTACACCTTC
CASSFLNDGYTF
>TRBD2|TRBJ2-1|TRBV9|medium-sized
TGTGCCAGCAGCGCCAGGACTAGCTCCTACAATGAGCAGTTCTTC
CASSARTSSYNEQFF
>NA|TRBJ1-2|TRBV2|medium-sized
TGTGCCAGCAGTGAAGGGAACTCGTATGGCTACACCTTC
CASSEGNSYGYTF
>NA|TRBJ2-1|TRBV9|many
TGTGCCAGCAGCGCGCCCTGGGGGGCAGAGCAGTTCTTC
CASSAPWGAEQFF
>NA|TRBJ2-2|TRBV5-6|many
TGTGCCAGCAGGACCCGTAGTCCCGGGGAGCTGTTTTTT
CASRTRSPGELFF
>NA|TRBJ1-1|TRBV6-5|few
TGTGCCAGCAGTTACTCGATGGGATATACTGAAGCTTTCTTT
CASSYSMGYTEAFF
>TRBD2|TRBJ2-3|TRBV5-1|NA
TGCGCCAGCAGCGCAACCGGGACTAGCGGGAGTTGGAACACAGATACGCAGTATTTT
CASSATGTSGSWNTDTQYF
>TRBD1|TRBJ1-3|TRBV5-1|many
TGCGCCAGCAGCGGAGCGACAGGGGCCTCTGGAAACACCATATATTTT
CASSGATGASGNTIYF
>NA|TRBJ1-1|TRBV6-5|many
TGTGCCAGCAGTTACTTCCCCGCAGGCACTGAAGCTTTCTTT
CASSYFPAGTEAFF
>NA|TRBJ2-1|TRBV7-9|many
TGTGCCAGCATCCCCGGGTCCCCCAGCTCCTACAATGAGCAGTTCTTC
CASIPGSPSSYNEQFF
>NA|TRBJ1-5|TRBV12-3/TRBV12-4|many
TGTGCCAGCAGTCCCCTAGCGGTTCTCAATCAGCCCCAGCATTTT
CASSPLAVLNQPQHF
>TRBD1|TRBJ2-5|TRBV12-5|many
TGTGCTAGTGGCCCCCCGGGACAGGGCGAAGAGACCCAGTACTTC
CASGPPGQGEETQYF
>NA|TRBJ2-1|TRBV6-5|few
TGTGCCAGCAGGATGACAGGCGGTGTCTACAATGAGCAGTTCTTC
CASRMTGGVYNEQFF
>NA|TRBJ1-2|TRBV5-6|NA
TGTGCCAGCAGCTTGCCGGCTTATGGCTACACCTTC
CASSLPAYGYTF
>TRBD1|TRBJ1-4|TRBV19|NA
TGTGCCAGTAGGCGAAAAACCGGGACAGGGGGCGAAGGTAATGAAAAACTGTTTTTT
CASRRKTGTGGEGNEKLFF
>NA|TRBJ2-3|TRBV20-1|many
TGCAGTGCTAGCGGGCCCACAGATACGCAGTATTTT
CSASGPTDTQYF
>TRBD2|TRBJ2-2|TRBV10-2|once
TGCGCCAGCAGCGGGGGAGCGGGGGACCCCCCATTCACCGGGGAGCTGTTTTTT
CASSGGAGDPPFTGELFF
>NA|TRBJ2-5|TRBV2|few
TGTGCCAGCAACAGCTACTCACAAGAGACCCAGTACTTC
CASNSYSQETQYF
>NA|TRBJ1-4|TRBV29-1|many
TGCAGCGTTGACGGGATGGGTAATGAAAAACTGTTTTTT
CSVDGMGNEKLFF
>NA|TRBJ2-7|TRBV4-2|NA
TGTGCCAGCAGCCAAGAGTGGCATGCCTCCTACGAGCAGTACTTC
CASSQEWHASYEQYF
>NA|TRBJ2-5|TRBV19|many
TGTGCCAGTAGTGTTACAGTACAAGAGACCCAGTACTTC
CASSVTVQETQYF
>TRBD1|TRBJ2-1|TRBV5-1|many
TGCGCCAGCAGCCAAAGACAGGGGACGAATGAGCAGTTCTTC
CASSQRQGTNEQFF
>NA|TRBJ2-7|TRBV10-3|many
TGTGCCATCAGTGAGCCCCTAGTCCGGGACACCTACGAGCAGTACTTC
CAISEPLVRDTYEQYF
>TRBD2|TRBJ2-5|TRBV29-1|few
TGCAGCGTGCGGGAGGTAGGAGAGACCCAGTACTTC
CSVREVGETQYF
>TRBD2|TRBJ2-7|TRBV6-9|medium-sized
TGTGCCAGCAGGTTGACTAGCGGGAGCCACGAGCAGTACTTC
CASRLTSGSHEQYF
>NA|TRBJ2-5|TRBV5-1|many
TGCGCCAGCAGCTCCGACAGGCAGATACAGTACTTC
CASSSDRQIQYF
>TRBD1|TRBJ2-7|TRBV4-1|medium-sized
TGCGCCAGCAGCCAAACTTGGACGGGACAGCGCGAGCAGTACTTC
CASSQTWTGQREQYF
>NA|TRBJ1-2|TRBV10-2|few
TGCGCCAGGGACACCTCCCTGTCCATTAACTATGGCTACACCTTC
CARDTSLSINYGYTF